The next 25 T cell receptor beta chains were all read from a single sample in a study of T cells in Graves' hyperthyroidism and ophthalmopathy. TCR beta CDR3 regions were amplified from RNA. During a first-round RT-PCR of the TCR CDR3, the HTBI primer set was used. MiXCR, applied by TCRdb to the multiplex PCR reads, yields one record per CDR3 protein. The sample comprises around 720,000 distinct CDR3 sequences, just over 35% of which are singletons, and roughly 31% rests with the top ten. Material for sequencing was blood. Receptor source: a woman aged 40 to 55 with Graves' hyperthyroidism.

For this clonotype: This may come from a read error, since a much larger clone is one base off. This rearrangement joins TRBV10-3 to TRBJ1-2, with D maybe TRBD1 (6 bases). Per the germline V gene, CDR1 is ENHRY and CDR2 is SYGVKD. Deletions cut 6 bases from V and 4 bases from J, with 15 bases between. The CDR3 covers 14 residues. CDR3 loop: CAIRETGPFYGYTF. The DNA of the CDR3 is TGTGCCATCAGGGAGACAGGACCGTTCTATGGCTACACCTTC.

This clonotype was observed at least ten times. V usage is TRBV7-2 and J usage is TRBJ2-5; 10 positions agree with TRBD1. Unmatched junction bases numbered 14, after V lost 5 bases and J lost 5 bases. The CDR3 covers 17 residues. Per the germline V gene, CDR1 is SGHTA and CDR2 is FQGNSA. In DNA form, the CDR3 reads TGTGCCAGCAGCCGGGGGGGGGAGACAGGGGGCAGGGAGACCCAGTACTTC. Translating it yields CASSRGGETGGRETQYF.

This clonotype has ten or more counts. The CDR3 sequence is CASSISAGDNQPQHF. The DNA of the CDR3 is TGTGCCAGTAGTATCTCGGCAGGGGACAATCAGCCCCAGCATTTT. V usage is TRBV19 and J usage is TRBJ1-5; a possible D gene is TRBD1 (6 bases). This CDR3 spans 15 amino acids. Trimming removed 3 bases at V and 3 bases at J, with 12 bases between. Germline CDR1 reads LNHDA; CDR2 reads SQIVND (reference sequence).

As regards this clonotype: One base away lies a much larger clone, so this may be a sequencing read error. The V gene is TRBV7-3, the J gene TRBJ2-2; D is perhaps TRBD2 (6 bases). Germline CDR1 is SGHTA and CDR2 is FQGTGA. The CDR3 runs 14 residues. The CDR3 sequence: CASRSGSNTGGLFF. The DNA for the CDR3 is TGTGCCAGCAGGTCCGGGTCGAACACCGGGGGGCTGTTTTTT. Looking up the rest from reference TRBV7-3 and TRBJ2-2 gives the full variable domain: GAGVSQTPSNKVTEKGKYVELRCDPISGHTALYWYRQSLGQGPEFLIYFQGTGAADDSGLPNDRFFAVRPEGSVSTLKIQRTERGDSAVYLCASRSGSNTGGLFFGEGSRLTVL.

This clonotype was observed a few times. In nucleotides, the CDR3 is TGTGCCAGCAGCTTCTCGCCCACGGGACAGGGGCTCGCTTTCTTT. This gives the protein CASSFSPTGQGLAFF. The J gene is TRBJ1-1, the V gene TRBV7-2; 10 bases align to TRBD1. CDR1 is SGHTA and CDR2 is FQGNSA in the germline V gene. Unmatched junction bases numbered 12, after V lost 3 bases and J lost 11 bases. The CDR3 sequence is 15 residues long.

J is TRBJ1-1 and V is TRBV7-9; perhaps TRBD1 as D (5 bases). The germline gives CDR1 SEHNR, CDR2 FQNEAQ (reference sequence). V shed 6 bases and J shed 0 bases, with 14 bases lying between them. There are 15 residues in the CDR3. The CDR3 DNA sequence: TGTGCCAGCAGATCCGGGACGGGTTTGAACACTGAAGCTTTCTTT. As protein: CASRSGTGLNTEAFF.

This clonotype showed up many times. This chain joins TRBV25-1 and TRBJ1-2, with D perhaps TRBD1 (5 bases). This CDR3 region has 13 residues. In germline, CDR1 is MGHDK, CDR2 SYGVNS. V shed 1 base and J shed 13 bases, with 16 bases lying between them. CDR3 DNA: TGTGCCAGCAGTGAATGGGGGGAATCCTGCTGCACCTTC. Its protein is CASSEWGESCCTF.

The sample holds many counts of this clonotype. This CDR3 is CASSQDLAGVEQYF. CDR3 sequence (DNA): TGCGCCAGCAGCCAAGACCTAGCGGGAGTCGAGCAGTACTTC. V and J are TRBV4-1 and TRBJ2-7; 10 nucleotides align to TRBD2. This CDR3 is 14 amino acids long. V was clipped by 0 bases and J by 6 bases; unmatched bases: 2. Germline V CDR1 and CDR2: MGHRA, YSYEKL.

This clonotype was counted ten times or more. This chain links TRBV10-2 with TRBJ1-1; 7 nucleotides agree with TRBD1. J was trimmed by 13 bases and V by 2 bases; bases with no gene match: 7. Germline V lookup: CDR1 WSHSY, CDR2 SAAADI. This CDR3 has 12 residues. In nucleotides, the CDR3 is TGCGCCAGCAGTGAGGGGGACCAGGGGGGTTTCTTT. Amino acids: CASSEGDQGGFF.

This clonotype was observed at least ten times. V and J are TRBV2 and TRBJ1-4; D may be TRBD1 (6 bases). Germline-derived CDR1 and CDR2 are SNHLY and FYNNEI. The CDR3 is 13 amino acids. Deletions cut 5 bases from V and 5 bases from J, with 9 bases between. The CDR3 DNA reads as TGTGCCAGCAGTAATACAGGGAATGAAAAACTGTTTTTT. This codes for CASSNTGNEKLFF.

The genes are TRBV13 and TRBJ2-5; tentatively, D is TRBD1 (6 bases). The V end lost 7 bases, the J end lost 2 bases, and 14 bases lay between the germline ends. The CDR3 loop spans 14 amino acids. Per germline, CDR1 PRHDT and CDR2 FYEKMQ (reference sequence). The CDR3 protein is CASNPMDSQETQYF. The DNA of the CDR3 is TGTGCCAGCAACCCGATGGACAGTCAAGAGACCCAGTACTTC.

This clonotype was seen ten or more times. J is TRBJ2-6 and V is TRBV20-1; D not certain. The germline gives CDR1 DFQATT, CDR2 SNEGSKA (reference sequence). Trimming removed 3 bases from V and 2 bases from J, with 8 bases in between. This CDR3 has 14 residues. DNA of the CDR3: TGCAGTGCTAGCGTCGACACTGGGGCCAACGTCCTGACTTTC. Amino acid sequence: CSASVDTGANVLTF.

This clonotype has a count of ten or more. This chain joins TRBV19 and TRBJ2-5, with TRBD1 matching 8 bases. J lost 5 bases, V lost 5 bases, and 10 bases had no gene match. Looked up from germline, CDR1 is LNHDA and CDR2 is SQIVND (reference sequence). The CDR3 loop spans 15 amino acids. CDR3 sequence: CASSLSGQGWETQYF. The CDR3 region has the DNA TGTGCCAGTAGTCTCTCCGGACAGGGATGGGAGACCCAGTACTTC.

The rearrangement joins TRBV10-2 to TRBJ1-1; tentative D call: TRBD1 (6 bases). The V gene lost 5 bases and the J gene lost 3 bases, with 16 bases spanning the gap. Germline CDR1 and CDR2: WSHSY and SAAADI. The CDR3 covers 15 residues. The CDR3 DNA sequence: TGCGCCAGCAGTTACTCGACAGGCGGGGACACTGAAGCTTTCTTT. This sequence encodes CASSYSTGGDTEAFF.

The CDR3 here is CAISEGQSVYEQYF. The CDR3 coding sequence is TGTGCCATCAGTGAGGGACAGAGCGTCTACGAGCAGTACTTC. The chain is built from TRBV10-3 and TRBJ2-7; TRBD1 might be the D (6 bases). Trimming stripped 2 bases from V and 3 bases from J, with 11 bases between. CDR3 length: 14 amino acids. Germline V gene data show CDR1 as ENHRY and CDR2 as SYGVKD.

This clonotype occurred many times. The J gene is TRBJ1-1, the V gene TRBV25-1, with a weak D call TRBD1 (6 bases). The CDR3 covers 13 residues. The germline V gene encodes CDR1 MGHDK and CDR2 SYGVNS. V was clipped by 3 bases and J by 11 bases, with 16 bases between them. CDR3 in amino acids: CASSDRGEIYAFF. CDR3 nucleotides: TGTGCCAGCAGTGACAGGGGCGAGATATATGCTTTCTTT.

Comment on this clonotype: A read error is possible here, since a much larger clone lies one base away. This chain links TRBV4-1 with TRBJ2-5; 7 nucleotides line up with TRBD1. Germline V CDR1 and CDR2: MGHRA, YSYEKL. This CDR3 region has 13 residues. This CDR3 is CAGSQEQGETQYF. CDR3 nucleotide sequence: TGCGCCGGCAGCCAAGAACAGGGGGAGACCCAGTACTTC.

This clonotype was counted many times. The rearrangement uses TRBV7-9 and TRBJ1-3; 7 positions match TRBD1. Germline lookup yields CDR1 SEHNR and CDR2 FQNEAQ (reference sequence). The V gene end was trimmed by 4 bases and the J gene end by 4 bases; junction bases not matched to a gene: 7. This CDR3 has 15 amino acids. CDR3 sequence (DNA): TGTGCCAGCAGCTACAGGGGAATCGACGGAAACACCATATATTTT. Its translation is CASSYRGIDGNTIYF.

This clonotype showed up many times. The chain links TRBV7-9 to TRBJ1-5; D unresolved. CDR3 length: 16 amino acids. Trimming left V 6 bases short and J 4 bases short, with 19 bases between. The germline V gene has CDR1 SEHNR and CDR2 FQNEAQ (reference sequence). The CDR3 loop reads CASSRLEKGLNQPQHF. The CDR3, as DNA: TGTGCCAGCAGTCGCTTAGAAAAGGGTTTGAATCAGCCCCAGCATTTT.

This chain joins TRBV2 and TRBJ2-7, with D maybe TRBD1 (6 bases). CDR1 is SNHLY, CDR2 FYNNEI, per germline. Trimming removed 8 bases from V and 0 bases from J, with 8 bases in between. The CDR3 runs to 12 residues. The CDR3 loop is CASQGSSYEQYF. In DNA form, the CDR3 reads TGTGCCAGCCAGGGGTCCTCCTACGAGCAGTACTTC.

This clonotype was counted between two and nine times. The V and J genes are TRBV6-2 or TRBV6-3 and TRBJ1-2; D is uncertain. This CDR3 spans 13 amino acids. Trimming cost V 4 bases and J 2 bases, with 8 bases left between them. Germline V gives CDR1 MNHEY, CDR2 SVGEGT. The CDR3, as DNA: TGTGCCAGCAGTTTACAGAAAAACTATGGCTACACCTTC. Residues: CASSLQKNYGYTF.

This sequence joins TRBV5-1 and TRBJ2-5, with D uncertain. Deletions cut 1 base from V and 2 bases from J, with 12 bases between. This CDR3 has 15 residues. Germline assignment: CDR1 SGHRS and CDR2 YFSETQ. The CDR3 here is CASSLSKGSQETQYF. The CDR3 coding sequence is TGCGCCAGCAGCTTGTCTAAGGGCAGTCAAGAGACCCAGTACTTC.

This clonotype has just a few counts. The chain recombines TRBV11-2 with TRBJ2-5; D unclear. The CDR3 consists of 16 residues. Trimming took off 8 bases at V and 7 bases at J, with 26 bases between the two ends. CDR1 SGHAT and CDR2 FQNNGV come from the germline V gene. CDR3 protein: CASRSPRRTSKGTQYF. CDR3 coding DNA: TGTGCCAGCCGCTCCCCCCGGCGAACCTCTAAAGGGACCCAGTACTTC. The full variable domain, rest sourced from reference TRBV11-2 and TRBJ2-5, is EAGVAQSPRYKIIEKRQSVAFWCNPISGHATLYWYQQILGQGPKLLIQFQNNGVVDDSQLPKDRFSAERLKGVDSTLKIQPAKLEDSAVYLCASRSPRRTSKGTQYFGPGTRLLVL.

A remark on this clonotype: This may stem from a read error, because a much larger clone lies one nucleotide away. The chain links TRBV20-1 to TRBJ1-1; D may be TRBD1 (5 bases). Germline loops: CDR1 DFQATT, CDR2 SNEGSKA (reference sequence). This CDR3 is built from 15 residues. The CDR3 sequence is CSARQNQGLNTEASF. CDR3 DNA sequence: TGCAGTGCTAGACAAAACCAGGGATTGAACACTGAAGCTTCCTTT.

J is TRBJ1-2 and V is TRBV28; D gene uncertain. V was shortened by 2 bases and J by 0 bases, with 7 bases between the two germline ends. This CDR3 region has 14 residues. Germline values: CDR1 MDHEN, CDR2 SYDVKM. CDR3 sequence (DNA): TGTGCCAGCAGTTTACCGGCAGCTAACTATGGCTACACCTTC. It specifies CASSLPAANYGYTF.